This T cell receptor beta chain came from a study of shared clonotypes between healthy human individuals. Study summary: CD4 naive and memory got three plates each, CD8 naive two, CD8 memory one. The study, taken as a whole, reports: Between a handful of donors, naive CD4 clonotypes were shared at a level of about 5%.

The germline V and J ends were trimmed by 4 bases and 3 bases, with 16 bases remaining between them. This CDR3 is 16 amino acids long. Germline CDR1 reads SGHVS; CDR2 reads FQNEAQ. Each cell subset's genomic DNA was divided evenly among several immunoSEQ plates. Here immunoSEQ multiplex PCR was the method, and the copy in TCRdb shows in-frame clones only, minus some. The table has approximately 2,000,000 clones, approximately 92% seen once. Selected positively for CCR7 and CD45RO-negative, naive CD8 cells excluded terminally differentiated effector memory CD45RA+ cells. The healthy adult donors were HIV-negative and reported no recent acute infections or vaccinations. This clone was seen only once. Antigen specificity is unknown.

Specimen: naive CD8+ T cells from PBMCs. The clonotype was recovered from a man aged 18 to 29 in good health. Some clones in this sample may be carry-over from other donors' samples. The chain combines TRBV7-8 with TRBJ2-1, with D perhaps assigned TRBD1 or TRBD2 (6 bases each). CDR3 DNA: TGTGCCAGCAGCTACATCGAGGGGGACTTCTACAATGAGCAGTTCTTC. This sequence encodes CASSYIEGDFYNEQFF.